A selection of T cell receptor beta chains follows, all from one sample in a study of shared clonotypes between healthy human individuals. Clones were read by immunoSEQ multiplex PCR, and TCRdb kept only the in-frame ones, dropping some. This sample has more than 2,000,000 clones; just over 90% occur once, and the top ten carry over 0.12%. The sample was naive CD4+ T cells sorted from blood. Every receptor here comes from a man aged 18 to 30 in good health. Both conserved end residues are part of each CDR3. D genes are given only for firm matches. Only some rows state a clone size, as once, few, many or a class for expanded clones.

J gene,V gene,D gene,clone size,CDR3 DNA,CDR3 protein
TRBJ2-1,TRBV7-9,TRBD2,-,TGTGCCAGCAGCTTGTCCGGCGGGAGTGGTGAGCAGTTCTTC,CASSLSGGSGEQFF
TRBJ1-2,TRBV5-8,TRBD1,-,TGTGCCAGCAGCATGGACAGGCTTGCTAACTATGGCTACACCTTC,CASSMDRLANYGYTF
TRBJ1-5,TRBV9,TRBD1,-,TGTGCCAGCAGCGTAGGTCGTGACAGGGGGCTTATGAGCAATCAGCCCCAGCATTTT,CASSVGRDRGLMSNQPQHF
TRBJ1-6,TRBV6-5,TRBD1,-,TGTGCCAGCAGCCCCACAGGGGTCTATACTTCACCCCTCCACTTT,CASSPTGVYTSPLHF
TRBJ1-6,TRBV7-8,-,-,TGTGCCAGCAACGCGGGATTGAATTCACCCCTCCACTTT,CASNAGLNSPLHF
TRBJ1-5,TRBV7-9,-,few,TGTGCCAGCAGCCAACAGGGAAGCAATCAGCCCCAGCATTTT,CASSQQGSNQPQHF
TRBJ2-3,TRBV10-2,TRBD2,-,TGCGCCAGCACGACCGGGCCGGGGGGTAGCACAGATACGCAGTATTTT,CASTTGPGGSTDTQYF
TRBJ2-7,TRBV30,TRBD1,-,TGTGCCTGGAAGGGCTTGGGACAGAGCTACGAGCAGTACTTC,CAWKGLGQSYEQYF
TRBJ2-7,TRBV6-5,TRBD1,-,TGTGCCAGCAGTCGGACAGGCGCTACCTACGAGCAGTACTTC,CASSRTGATYEQYF
TRBJ1-4,TRBV28,TRBD1,-,TGTGCCAGCAGTTCAGGGACAGGCAAACTAGGGGAAAAACTGTTTTTT,CASSSGTGKLGEKLFF
TRBJ1-1,TRBV7-8,TRBD1,-,TGTGCCAGCAGCTTAGACAGGGGAAGCTGGACTGAAGCTTTCTTT,CASSLDRGSWTEAFF
TRBJ1-2,TRBV6-1,-,-,TGTGCCAGCAACTTCCGGGACACAAGTAATGGCTACACCTTC,CASNFRDTSNGYTF
TRBJ1-4,TRBV5-1,TRBD1,-,TGCGCCAGCAGCGTGACGGGACAGGGGAATGAAAAACTGTTTTTT,CASSVTGQGNEKLFF
TRBJ1-2,TRBV10-1,TRBD1,-,TGCGCCAGCAGTGAGGACAGGGACTATGGCTACACCTTC,CASSEDRDYGYTF
TRBJ2-1,TRBV6-5,TRBD2,-,TGTGCCAGCAGTCCGGGACTAGCGGGAGTTGGGGAGCAGTTCTTC,CASSPGLAGVGEQFF
TRBJ1-2,TRBV27,TRBD1,-,TGTGCCAGCAGTCCTGGGACAGGGTCGGCCTTC,CASSPGTGSAF
TRBJ1-5,TRBV28,-,-,TGTGCCAGCAGTTTAGCTACAGGGAGTGGCAATCAGCCCCAGCATTTT,CASSLATGSGNQPQHF
TRBJ1-1,TRBV10-1,-,-,TGCGCCAGCAGTGAGTCGTCGGGAAGCTTACGCTTT,CASSESSGSLRF
TRBJ2-7,TRBV25-1,-,-,TGTGCCAGCAGGGGAACAGGGTTGTACGAGCAGTACTTC,CASRGTGLYEQYF
TRBJ2-7,TRBV5-1,TRBD2,-,TGCGCCAGCAGCTTGGGTGGGGAGGGCCTTTACGAGCAGTACTTC,CASSLGGEGLYEQYF
TRBJ2-5,TRBV2,-,once,TGTGCCGGCCAGGCTAAAAGGGAGACCCAGTACTTC,CAGQAKRETQYF
TRBJ1-5,TRBV7-9,TRBD1,-,TGTGCCAGCAGCGCGCCGGGACAGGGAAATCAGCCCCAGCATTTT,CASSAPGQGNQPQHF
TRBJ1-3,TRBV7-2,TRBD1,-,TGTGCCAGCAGCTTAGGACAGGGCGTAGCTGGAAACACCATATATTTT,CASSLGQGVAGNTIYF
TRBJ2-6,TRBV5-4,-,-,TGTGCCAGCAGCTTGGATCTCTCTGGGGCCAACGTCCTGACTTTC,CASSLDLSGANVLTF
TRBJ1-1,TRBV19,-,-,TGTGCCAGTACCACTCTCCGGGGGGCGAACACTGAAGCTTTCTTT,CASTTLRGANTEAFF
TRBJ2-5,TRBV15,TRBD2,-,TGTGCCACCAGCAGAGACAGGGAGGGGACCCAGTACTTC,CATSRDREGTQYF
TRBJ2-3,TRBV19,-,-,TGTGCCAGTAGTATAGTTTTAGCTGGGGGCACAGATACGCAGTATTTT,CASSIVLAGGTDTQYF
TRBJ1-2,TRBV7-2,-,-,TGTGCCAGCAGCCGAATTGGGTATGGCTACACCTTC,CASSRIGYGYTF
TRBJ2-7,TRBV10-3,TRBD1,-,TGTGCCACCCTGGCGGACAGGGCTACCTACGAGCAGTACTTC,CATLADRATYEQYF
TRBJ2-1,TRBV27,TRBD2,-,TGTGCCAGCAGGAGCGGGGGGGTCTACAATGAGCAGTTCTTC,CASRSGGVYNEQFF
TRBJ2-7,TRBV18,TRBD1,-,TGTGCCAGCTCAGCTCTCCAGACAGGGTTCTACGAGCAGTACTTC,CASSALQTGFYEQYF
TRBJ2-1,TRBV19,TRBD2,once,TGTGCGTCTTCGACTAGCGTAAATGAGCAGTTCTTC,CASSTSVNEQFF
TRBJ2-7,TRBV29-1,-,-,TGCAGCGTTGTCGGGCCGAGCTACGAGCAGTACTTC,CSVVGPSYEQYF
TRBJ2-7,TRBV18,-,few,TGTGCCAGCTCACCACCGGGGGGCTCCTACGAGCAGTACTTC,CASSPPGGSYEQYF
TRBJ2-4,TRBV28,-,-,TGTGCCAGCAGTTTAAACGGCCCACTAGCCAAAAACATTCAGTACTTC,CASSLNGPLAKNIQYF
TRBJ1-2,TRBV12-5,TRBD1,-,TGTGCTAGTGGTTTGGATCAGGGGGCCCTAACCTATGGCTACACCTTC,CASGLDQGALTYGYTF
TRBJ2-7,TRBV2,-,-,TGTGCCAGCAGTTCCCAGCGGACCGGGGCCTACGAGCAGTACTTC,CASSSQRTGAYEQYF
TRBJ2-5,TRBV6-5,TRBD1,-,TGTGCCAGCAGTCCGACAGGGGCCAGCGGGACCCAGTACTTC,CASSPTGASGTQYF
TRBJ2-1,TRBV9,-,-,TGTGCCAGCAGCGTAGATCTCCTGGTAGGCTACAATGAGCAGTTCTTC,CASSVDLLVGYNEQFF
TRBJ1-5,TRBV28,-,-,TGTGCCAGCAGTTCCCCCGGGACACCTAAAAATCAGCCCCAGCATTTT,CASSSPGTPKNQPQHF
TRBJ1-2,TRBV5-4,-,-,TGTGCCAGCAGCTTAGACAGTCCCCATGGCTACACCTTC,CASSLDSPHGYTF
TRBJ2-3,TRBV5-6,-,-,TGTGCCAGCAGCTTTTACAGCGGAAGCACAGATACGCAGTATTTT,CASSFYSGSTDTQYF